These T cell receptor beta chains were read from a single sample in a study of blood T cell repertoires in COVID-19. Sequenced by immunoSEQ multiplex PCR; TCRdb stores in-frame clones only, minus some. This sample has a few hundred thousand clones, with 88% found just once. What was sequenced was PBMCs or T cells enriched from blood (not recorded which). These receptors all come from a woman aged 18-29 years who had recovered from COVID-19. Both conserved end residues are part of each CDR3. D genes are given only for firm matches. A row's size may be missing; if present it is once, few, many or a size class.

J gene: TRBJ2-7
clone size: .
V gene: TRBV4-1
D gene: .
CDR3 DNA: TGCGCCAGCAGCCAAGAGAGTCGCGGGTCCTACGAGCAGTACTTC
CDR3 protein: CASSQESRGSYEQYF

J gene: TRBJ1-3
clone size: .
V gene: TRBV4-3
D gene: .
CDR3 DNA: TGCGCCAGCAGCCAAGATATCACGCGCTCTGGAAACACCATATATTTT
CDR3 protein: CASSQDITRSGNTIYF

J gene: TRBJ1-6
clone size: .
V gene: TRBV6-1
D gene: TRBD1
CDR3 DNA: TGTGCCAGCATTGACAGGGGCAATTCACCCCTCCACTTT
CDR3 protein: CASIDRGNSPLHF

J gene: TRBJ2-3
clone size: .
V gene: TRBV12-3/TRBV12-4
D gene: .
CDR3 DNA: TGTGCCAGCACACGGACTAGCACAGATACGCAGTATTTT
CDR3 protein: CASTRTSTDTQYF

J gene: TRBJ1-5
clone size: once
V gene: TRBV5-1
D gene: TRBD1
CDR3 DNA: TGCGCCAGCAGACCGGGACAGGGGGGCAATCAGCCCCAGCATTTT
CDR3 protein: CASRPGQGGNQPQHF

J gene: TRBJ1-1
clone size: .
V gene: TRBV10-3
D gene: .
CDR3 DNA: TGTGCCATCAGTGAGTACCGGACAACCGAGAACACTGAAGCTTTCTTT
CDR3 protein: CAISEYRTTENTEAFF

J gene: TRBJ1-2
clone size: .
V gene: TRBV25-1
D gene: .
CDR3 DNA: TGTGCCAGCAGTGACCAATTCGAACGGGATGGCTACACCTTC
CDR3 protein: CASSDQFERDGYTF

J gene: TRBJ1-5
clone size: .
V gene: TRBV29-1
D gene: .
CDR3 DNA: TGCAGCGTTAGTGGGGGGGTAAATCAGCCCCAGCATTTT
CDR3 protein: CSVSGGVNQPQHF

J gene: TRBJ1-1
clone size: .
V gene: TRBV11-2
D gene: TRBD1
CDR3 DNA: TGTGCCAGCAGCTTCCGACAGGGTCAGTTTTACACTGAAGCTTTCTTT
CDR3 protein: CASSFRQGQFYTEAFF

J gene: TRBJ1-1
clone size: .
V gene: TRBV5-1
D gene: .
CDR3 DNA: TGCGCCAGCAGCTGGCCGGGGAAAACTGAAGCTTTCTTT
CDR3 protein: CASSWPGKTEAFF

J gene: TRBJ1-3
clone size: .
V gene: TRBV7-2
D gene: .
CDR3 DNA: TGTGCCAGCAGCTTGACCGGAGGGGAAGGAAACACCATATATTTT
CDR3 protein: CASSLTGGEGNTIYF

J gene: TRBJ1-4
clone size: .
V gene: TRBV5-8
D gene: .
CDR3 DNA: TGTGCCAGCAGCTTGAGCGGGACACGGGACAAACTGTTTTTT
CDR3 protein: CASSLSGTRDKLFF

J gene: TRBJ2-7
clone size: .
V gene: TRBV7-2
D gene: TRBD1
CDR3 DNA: TGTGCCAGCAGCTTAGGTCCGGGACAGATAAGCGAGCAGTACTTC
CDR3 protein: CASSLGPGQISEQYF

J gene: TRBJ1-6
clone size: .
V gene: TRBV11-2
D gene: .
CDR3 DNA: TGTGCCAGCAGCTTAGATTTGGACAGCTCCTATAATTCACCCCTCCACTTT
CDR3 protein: CASSLDLDSSYNSPLHF

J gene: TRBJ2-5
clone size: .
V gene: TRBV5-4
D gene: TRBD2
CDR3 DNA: TGTGCCAGCAGCTATGGACTAGCGGGGCTACAAGAGACCCAGTACTTC
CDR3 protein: CASSYGLAGLQETQYF

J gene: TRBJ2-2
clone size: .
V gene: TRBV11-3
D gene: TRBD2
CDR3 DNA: TGTGCCAGCAGCTGGTACGGGGGGGCACACACCGGGGAGCTGTTTTTT
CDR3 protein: CASSWYGGAHTGELFF

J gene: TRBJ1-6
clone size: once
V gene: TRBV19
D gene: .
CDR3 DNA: TGTGCCAGTAGTGCCGCGGGACGGCTCATCTATAATTCACCCCTCCACTTT
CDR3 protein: CASSAAGRLIYNSPLHF

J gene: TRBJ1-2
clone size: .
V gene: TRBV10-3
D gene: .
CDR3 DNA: TGTGCCATCAGTGATGGGCAGGGAAAGGGCTACACCTTC
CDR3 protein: CAISDGQGKGYTF

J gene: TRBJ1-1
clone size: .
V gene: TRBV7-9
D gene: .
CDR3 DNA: TGTGCCAGCAGCTCCCCAGACACTGAAGCTTTCTTT
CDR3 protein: CASSSPDTEAFF

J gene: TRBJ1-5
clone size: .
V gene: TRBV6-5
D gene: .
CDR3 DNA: TGTGCCAGCAGCGGGGGGCCCTCTCTCAATCAGCCCCAGCATTTT
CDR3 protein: CASSGGPSLNQPQHF

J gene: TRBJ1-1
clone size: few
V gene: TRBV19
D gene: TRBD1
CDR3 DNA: TGTGCCAGTAGCGACAGGGGCGGTGACACTGAAGCTTTCTTT
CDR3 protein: CASSDRGGDTEAFF

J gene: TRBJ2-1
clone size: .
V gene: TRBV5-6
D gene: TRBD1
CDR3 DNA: TGTGCCAGCAGCTTGGCCTCAGGGGGCAATGAGCAGTTCTTC
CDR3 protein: CASSLASGGNEQFF

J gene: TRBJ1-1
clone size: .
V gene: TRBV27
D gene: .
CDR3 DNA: TGTGCCAGCAGTTTCGGGGCGGGGTACACTGAAGCTTTCTTT
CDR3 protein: CASSFGAGYTEAFF

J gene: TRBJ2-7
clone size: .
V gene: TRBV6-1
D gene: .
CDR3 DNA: TGTGCCAGCAGTGAAGGGGGCCTACATAGCAAGCAGTACTTC
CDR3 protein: CASSEGGLHSKQYF

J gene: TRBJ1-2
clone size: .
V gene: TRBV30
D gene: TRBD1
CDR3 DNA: TGTGCCTGTACAGGGGAGTATTTTGGCTACACCTTC
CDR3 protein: CACTGEYFGYTF

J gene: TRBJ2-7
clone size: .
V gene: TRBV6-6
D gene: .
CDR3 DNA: TGTGCCAGCAGTAAGCGGACGGAGACCTACGAGCAGTACTTC
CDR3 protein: CASSKRTETYEQYF

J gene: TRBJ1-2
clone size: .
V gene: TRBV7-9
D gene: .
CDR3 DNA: TGTGCCAGCAGCTTAGGGCGCCAGGGGAAGAGGGGCTACACCTTC
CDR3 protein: CASSLGRQGKRGYTF

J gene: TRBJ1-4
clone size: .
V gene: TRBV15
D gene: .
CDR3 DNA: TGTGCCACCAGCACCGTCAGGGCTTATAATGAAAAACTGTTTTTT
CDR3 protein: CATSTVRAYNEKLFF

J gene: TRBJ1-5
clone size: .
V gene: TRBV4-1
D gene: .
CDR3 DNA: TGCGCCAGCAGCCCGGGGGTCAATCAGCCCCAGCATTTT
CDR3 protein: CASSPGVNQPQHF

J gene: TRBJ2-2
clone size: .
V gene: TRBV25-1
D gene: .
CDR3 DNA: TGTGCCAGCACCGGTTCGTGGGGGGGCAAGGAGCTGTTTTTT
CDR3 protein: CASTGSWGGKELFF

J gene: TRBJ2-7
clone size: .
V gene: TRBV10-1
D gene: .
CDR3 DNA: TGCGCCAGCAGTGAGTCAAGGACAGCTACCTACGAGCAGTACTTC
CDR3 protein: CASSESRTATYEQYF

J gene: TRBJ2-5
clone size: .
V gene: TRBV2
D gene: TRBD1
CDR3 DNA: TGTGCCAGCAGTGAAGCTCCCAGGGGGCGCAGAGAGACCCAGTACTTC
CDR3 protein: CASSEAPRGRRETQYF

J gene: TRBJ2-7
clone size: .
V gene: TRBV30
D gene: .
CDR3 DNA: TGTGCCTGGAGTGTACGAGGTACAGGTTGGACGTACGAGCAGTACTTC
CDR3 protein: CAWSVRGTGWTYEQYF

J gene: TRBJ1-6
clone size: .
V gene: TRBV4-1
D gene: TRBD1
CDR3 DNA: TGCGCCAGCAGCCAAGAGACCGGGACAGGGCCTTTCGCCTATAATTCACCCCTCCACTTT
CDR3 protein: CASSQETGTGPFAYNSPLHF

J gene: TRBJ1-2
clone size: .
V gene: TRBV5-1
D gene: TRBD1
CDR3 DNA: TGCGCCAGCAGCCCCGGGACAGCCCGCCGGTGGGCGTCGTATAACTATGGCTACACCTTC
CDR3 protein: CASSPGTARRWASYNYGYTF

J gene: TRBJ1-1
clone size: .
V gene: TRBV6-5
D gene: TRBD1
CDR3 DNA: TGTGCCAGCAGTCGGGGGACAGGGGAAACTGAAGCTTTCTTT
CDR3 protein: CASSRGTGETEAFF

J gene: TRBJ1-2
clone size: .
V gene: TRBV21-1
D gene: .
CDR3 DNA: TGTGCCAGCAGGGACCCGCGAGTACAGGGCCACTACTACTATGGCTACACCTTC
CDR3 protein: CASRDPRVQGHYYYGYTF

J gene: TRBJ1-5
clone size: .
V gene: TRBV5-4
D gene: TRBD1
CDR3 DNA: TGTGCCAGCAGCTTGGTGGGACAGGGTTCCAATCAGCCCCAGCATTTT
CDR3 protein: CASSLVGQGSNQPQHF

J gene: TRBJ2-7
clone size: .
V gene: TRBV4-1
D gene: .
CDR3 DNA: TGCGCCAGCAGCCAAGGACCGGACAGCACCTACGAGCAGTACTTC
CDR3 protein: CASSQGPDSTYEQYF

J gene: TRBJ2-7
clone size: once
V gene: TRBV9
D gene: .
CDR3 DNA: TGTGCCAGCAGCGTAGGTAGTATCAACGAGCAGTACTTC
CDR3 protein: CASSVGSINEQYF

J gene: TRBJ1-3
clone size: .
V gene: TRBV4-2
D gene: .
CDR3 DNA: TGTGCCAGCAGCCAAGACGGTACCTCTGGAAACACCATATATTTT
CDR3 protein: CASSQDGTSGNTIYF

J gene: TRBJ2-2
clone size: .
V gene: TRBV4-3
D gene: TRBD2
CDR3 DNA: TGCGCCAGCAGCCTAGGACTAGCGGGGGCGTCCGGGGAGCTGTTTTTT
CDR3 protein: CASSLGLAGASGELFF

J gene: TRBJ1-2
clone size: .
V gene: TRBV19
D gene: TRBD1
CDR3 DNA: TGTGCCAGTATAAACAGGACAGGGTATTATGGCTACACCTTC
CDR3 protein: CASINRTGYYGYTF

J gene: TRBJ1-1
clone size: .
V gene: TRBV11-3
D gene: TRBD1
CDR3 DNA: TGTGCCAGCAGCCTCCAGGGGGACACTGAAGCTTTCTTT
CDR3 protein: CASSLQGDTEAFF

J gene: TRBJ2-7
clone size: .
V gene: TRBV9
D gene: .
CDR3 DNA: TGTGCCAGCAGCTTAGGGAGCAACTCCTACGAGCAGTACTTC
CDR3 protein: CASSLGSNSYEQYF

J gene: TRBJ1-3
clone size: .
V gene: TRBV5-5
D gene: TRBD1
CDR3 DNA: TGTGCCAGCACGTTAGAGGGGGCCATCGGAAACACCATATATTTT
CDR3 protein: CASTLEGAIGNTIYF

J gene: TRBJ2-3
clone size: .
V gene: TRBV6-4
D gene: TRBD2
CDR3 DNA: TGTGCCAGCAGTCCTAGCGGGGGGTCCCTTGCCACAGATACGCAGTATTTT
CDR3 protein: CASSPSGGSLATDTQYF

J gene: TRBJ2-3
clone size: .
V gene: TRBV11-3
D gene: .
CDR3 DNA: TGTGCCAGCAGCTCAGGACTCGGCGCAGATACGCAGTATTTT
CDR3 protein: CASSSGLGADTQYF

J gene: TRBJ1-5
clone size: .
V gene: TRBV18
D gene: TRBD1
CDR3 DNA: TGTGCCAGCTCACCACCTGGGACAGGGGGCGGTCAGCCCCAGCATTTT
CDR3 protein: CASSPPGTGGGQPQHF

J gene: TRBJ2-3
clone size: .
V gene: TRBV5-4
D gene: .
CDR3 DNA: TGTGCCAGCGGCACCCCAACAGATACGCAGTATTTT
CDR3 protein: CASGTPTDTQYF

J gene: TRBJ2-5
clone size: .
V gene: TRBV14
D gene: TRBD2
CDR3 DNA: TGTGCCAGCAGCCCCTCGGCGGGGGGCCGGGAGACCCAGTACTTC
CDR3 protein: CASSPSAGGRETQYF

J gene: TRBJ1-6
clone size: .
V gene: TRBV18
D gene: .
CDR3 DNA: TGTGCCAGCTCACCAAAGGTTGGGTCGCGGCCGCTGTGGGATTCACCCCTCCACTTT
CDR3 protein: CASSPKVGSRPLWDSPLHF

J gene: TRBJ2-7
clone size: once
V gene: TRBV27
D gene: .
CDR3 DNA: TGTGCCAGCAGTTTATACCCCACTAGGAGCTCCTACGAGCAGTACTTC
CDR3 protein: CASSLYPTRSSYEQYF

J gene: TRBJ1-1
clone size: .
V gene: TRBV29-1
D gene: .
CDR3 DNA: TGCAGCGTTGCGGGGGTCCTGAACACTGAAGCTTTCTTT
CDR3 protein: CSVAGVLNTEAFF

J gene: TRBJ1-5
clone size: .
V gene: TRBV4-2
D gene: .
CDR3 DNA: TGTGCCAGCAGCCCAGGGGTTGGGAATCAGCCCCAGCATTTT
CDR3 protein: CASSPGVGNQPQHF

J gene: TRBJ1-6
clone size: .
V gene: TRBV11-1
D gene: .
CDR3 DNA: TGTGCCAGCAGACAAGACAGGAATAATTCACCCCTCCACTTT
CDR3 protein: CASRQDRNNSPLHF

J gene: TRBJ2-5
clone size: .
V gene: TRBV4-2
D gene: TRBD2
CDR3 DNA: TGTGCCAGCAGCCAAGACCTAGCGGGGGGACAAGAGACCCAGTACTTC
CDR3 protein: CASSQDLAGGQETQYF